This T cell receptor (beta chain) was obtained from a study of blood T cell repertoires in COVID-19 (dated by TCRdb to between 2020 and 2021). Looking at the study overall: Samples covering the acute and convalescent phases of COVID-19 were provided by collaborators in the United States, Italy and Spain. The prospective study material was composed of cDNA or gDNA derived from T cells, B-cell-depleted T cells, or PBMCs. Subjects who had been exposed to COVID-19, were actively infected with it, or had recovered from it provided the deeply sampled blood TCRbeta repertoires that made up the dataset. The repertoires were released in a freely available public database intended as a resource for research on the immune response to SARS-CoV-2. The samples were drawn from the first 160 participants of the ongoing ImmuneRACE study and from more than 1,000 subjects provided by 6 global collaborators. Nearly every sample came with metadata listing a de-identified subject ID, COVID-19 status, age in years and sex. Where HLA class I and class II types were available, the types were taken from metadata supplied by the sample provider, not from assay-based typing. What the work shows at the level of the full study, not this receptor alone: The quantity of clinical and demographic metadata differed by source and by participant and was supplied without curation.

Note on this clone: The antigen this receptor binds is unknown. No clone much larger than this one lies a single base away; base qualities are absent.

Participants in the prospective study were aged about 18 to 95 years, lived in under 30 United States geographic areas, and enrolled through a virtual design. To assign participants to cohorts, the prospective study relied on clinical history that participants themselves reported in a screening survey and a study questionnaire. For ImmuneRACE Cohort 3, a participant was defined as recovered based on two consecutive negative NP/OP PCR tests, clearance by a healthcare professional, or resolution of symptoms. In the prospective study, mobile phlebotomists collected whole blood, serum and a nasopharyngeal or oropharyngeal swab from each participant. Participants in the prospective study had the option to provide additional blood draws and questionnaires over an approximately 2-month period. Prospective study blood samples were shipped either frozen or at room temperature before DNA extraction. Clipping removes 4 bases from V and 3 bases from J, with 8 as the unmatched junction base count. Reading from cysteine to phenylalanine, the CDR3 counts 16 amino acids. The DNA shown is the 48-base CDR3, in frame from base 1. CDR1 and CDR2 are read off the germline V gene as KGHDR and SFDVKD.

The immunoSEQ Assay, a bias-controlled multiplex PCR, was used to amplify TCRbeta CDR3 regions from genomic DNA. Per the original workflow: Nucleated cell counts per sample were estimated from amplification of reference gene primers within the assay. To quantify the absolute abundance of each unique TCRbeta CDR3 rearrangement, sequence reads were collapsed and filtered. For each sample, productive Simpson clonality was calculated as the square root of Simpson's diversity index over productive rearrangements. TCRdb mirrors the immuneACCESS table, restricted to in-frame sequences. Some clones are absent from its copies; in checked studies, under half trace to an unresolved V gene, and the reason for the others is unknown. The V and J calls and the clone size are those of that table, but D and trimming were determined from the DNA. This sample gives a few hundred thousand clones in total; 70% to 90% of them show up just once. 3.5% to 4.5% of the sample lies in the top ten.

Specimen: PBMCs or T cells enriched from blood (not recorded which). This clonotype was obtained from a young woman who had recovered from COVID-19. The V and J segments used are TRBV24-1 and TRBJ2-3, with 8 junctional bases fitting TRBD2. The CDR3 region reads CATSDRTGGPTDTQYF. The DNA reads as follows: TGTGCCACCAGTGACCGGACGGGAGGGCCTACAGATACGCAGTATTTT.